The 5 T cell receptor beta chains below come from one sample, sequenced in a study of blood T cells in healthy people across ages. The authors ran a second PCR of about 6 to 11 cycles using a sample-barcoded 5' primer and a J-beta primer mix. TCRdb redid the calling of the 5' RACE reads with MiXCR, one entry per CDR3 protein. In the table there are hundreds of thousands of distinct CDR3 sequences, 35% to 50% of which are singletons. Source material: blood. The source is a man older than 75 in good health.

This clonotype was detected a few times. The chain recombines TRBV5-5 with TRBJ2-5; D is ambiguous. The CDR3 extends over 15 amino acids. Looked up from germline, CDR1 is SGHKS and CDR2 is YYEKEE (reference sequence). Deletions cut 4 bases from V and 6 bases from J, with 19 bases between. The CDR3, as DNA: TGTGCCAGCAGCCCGAGTCGACTCCCCGACCAGACCCAGTACTTC. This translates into CASSPSRLPDQTQYF.

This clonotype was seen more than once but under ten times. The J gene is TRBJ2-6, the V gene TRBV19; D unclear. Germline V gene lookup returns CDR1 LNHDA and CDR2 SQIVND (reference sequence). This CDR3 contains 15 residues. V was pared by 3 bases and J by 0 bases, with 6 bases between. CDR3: CASSMVNSGANVLTF. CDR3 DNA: TGTGCCAGTAGTATGGTAAACTCTGGGGCCAACGTCCTGACTTTC.

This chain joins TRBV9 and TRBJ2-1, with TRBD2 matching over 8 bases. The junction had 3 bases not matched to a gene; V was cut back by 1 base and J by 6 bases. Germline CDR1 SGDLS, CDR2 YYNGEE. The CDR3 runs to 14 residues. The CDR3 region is CASSVISGSNEQFF. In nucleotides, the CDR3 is TGTGCCAGCAGCGTAATCAGCGGGAGCAATGAGCAGTTCTTC.

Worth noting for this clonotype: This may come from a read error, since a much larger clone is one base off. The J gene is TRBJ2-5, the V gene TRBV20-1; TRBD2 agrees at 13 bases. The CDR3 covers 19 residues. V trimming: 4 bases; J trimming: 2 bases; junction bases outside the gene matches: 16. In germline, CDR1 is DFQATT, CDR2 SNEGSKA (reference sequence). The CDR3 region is CSATLFGLAGDGVQETQYF. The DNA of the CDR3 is TGCAGTGCTACGCTCTTTGGACTAGCGGGAGATGGGGTTCAAGAGACCCAGTACTTC.

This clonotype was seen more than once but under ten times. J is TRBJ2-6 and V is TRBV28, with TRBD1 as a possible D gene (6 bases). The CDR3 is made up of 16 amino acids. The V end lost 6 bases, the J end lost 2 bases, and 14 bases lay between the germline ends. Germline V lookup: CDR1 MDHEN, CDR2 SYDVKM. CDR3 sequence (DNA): TGTGCCAGCAGAGCGCACAGGGCCACTGGGGCCAACGTCCTGACTTTC. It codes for CASRAHRATGANVLTF. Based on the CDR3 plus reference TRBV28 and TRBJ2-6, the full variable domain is DVKVTQSSRYLVKRTGEKVFLECVQDMDHENMFWYRQDPGLGLRLIYFSYDVKMKEKGDIPEGYSVSREKKERFSLILESASTNQTSMYLCASRAHRATGANVLTFGAGSRLTVL.